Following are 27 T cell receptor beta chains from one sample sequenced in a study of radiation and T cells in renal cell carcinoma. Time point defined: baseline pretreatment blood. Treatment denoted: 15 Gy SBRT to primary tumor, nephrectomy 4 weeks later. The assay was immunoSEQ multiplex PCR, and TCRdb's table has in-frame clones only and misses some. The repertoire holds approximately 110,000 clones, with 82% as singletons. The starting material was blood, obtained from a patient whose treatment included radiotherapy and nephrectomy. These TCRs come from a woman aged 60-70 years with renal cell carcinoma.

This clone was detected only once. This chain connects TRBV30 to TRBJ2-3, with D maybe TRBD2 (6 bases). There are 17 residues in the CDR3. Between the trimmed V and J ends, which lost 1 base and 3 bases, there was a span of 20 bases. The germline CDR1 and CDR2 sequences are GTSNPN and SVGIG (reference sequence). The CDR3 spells CAWSGQFPGVGTDTQYF. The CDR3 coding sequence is TGTGCCTGGAGTGGACAGTTCCCGGGGGTAGGAACAGATACGCAGTATTTT.

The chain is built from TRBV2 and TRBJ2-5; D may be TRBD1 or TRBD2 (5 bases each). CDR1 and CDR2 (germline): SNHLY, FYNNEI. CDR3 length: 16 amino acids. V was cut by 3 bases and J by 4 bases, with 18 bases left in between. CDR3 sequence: CASSDPNEGYGETQYF. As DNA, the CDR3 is TGTGCCAGCAGTGACCCGAACGAGGGGTATGGAGAGACCCAGTACTTC.

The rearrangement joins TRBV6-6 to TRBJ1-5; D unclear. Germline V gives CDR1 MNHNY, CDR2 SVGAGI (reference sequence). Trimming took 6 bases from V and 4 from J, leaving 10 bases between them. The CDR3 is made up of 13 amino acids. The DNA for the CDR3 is TGTGCCAGCAGAGGCCTTCTTAATCAGCCCCAGCATTTT. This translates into CASRGLLNQPQHF.

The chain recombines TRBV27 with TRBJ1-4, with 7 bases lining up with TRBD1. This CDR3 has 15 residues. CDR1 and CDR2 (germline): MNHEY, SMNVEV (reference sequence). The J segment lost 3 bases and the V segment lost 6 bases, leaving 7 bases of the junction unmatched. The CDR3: CASRQTGTANEKLFF. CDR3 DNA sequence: TGTGCCAGCAGACAAACCGGGACAGCTAATGAAAAACTGTTTTTT.

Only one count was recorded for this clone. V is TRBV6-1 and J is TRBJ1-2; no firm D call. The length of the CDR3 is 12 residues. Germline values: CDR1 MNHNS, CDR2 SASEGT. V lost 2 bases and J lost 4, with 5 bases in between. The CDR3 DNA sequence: TGTGCCAGCAGTGAATCTCTCTATGGCTACACCTTC. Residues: CASSESLYGYTF.

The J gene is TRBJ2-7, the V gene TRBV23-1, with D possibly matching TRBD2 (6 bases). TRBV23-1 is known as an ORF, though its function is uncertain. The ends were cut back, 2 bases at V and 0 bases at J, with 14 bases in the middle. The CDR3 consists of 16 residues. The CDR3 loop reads CASSQTRDSSSYEQYF. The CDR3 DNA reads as TGCGCCAGCAGTCAAACCAGGGACTCCAGCTCCTACGAGCAGTACTTC.

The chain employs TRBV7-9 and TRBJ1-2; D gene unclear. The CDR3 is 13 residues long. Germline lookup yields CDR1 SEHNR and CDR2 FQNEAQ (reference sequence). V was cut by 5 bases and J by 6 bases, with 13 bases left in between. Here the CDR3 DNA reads TGTGCCAGCAGCGCCAATACCGGCGATGGCTACACCTTC. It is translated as CASSANTGDGYTF. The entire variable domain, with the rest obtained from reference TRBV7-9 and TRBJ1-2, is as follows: DTGVSQNPRHKITKRGQNVTFRCDPISEHNRLYWYRQTLGQGPEFLTYFQNEAQLEKSRLLSDRFSAERPKGSFSTLEIQRTEQGDSAMYLCASSANTGDGYTFGSGTRLTVV.

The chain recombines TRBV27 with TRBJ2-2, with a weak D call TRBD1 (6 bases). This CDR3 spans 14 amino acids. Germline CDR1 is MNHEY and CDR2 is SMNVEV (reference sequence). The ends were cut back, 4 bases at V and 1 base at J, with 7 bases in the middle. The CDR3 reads CASSWTVNTGELFF. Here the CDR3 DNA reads TGTGCCAGCAGTTGGACAGTGAACACCGGGGAGCTGTTTTTT.

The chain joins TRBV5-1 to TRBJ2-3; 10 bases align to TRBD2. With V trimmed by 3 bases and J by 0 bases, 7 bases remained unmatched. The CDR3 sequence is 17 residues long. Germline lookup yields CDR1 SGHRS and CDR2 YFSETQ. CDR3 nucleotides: TGCGCCAGCAGCTCGGTATTAGCGGGAGGTAGCACAGATACGCAGTATTTT. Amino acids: CASSSVLAGGSTDTQYF. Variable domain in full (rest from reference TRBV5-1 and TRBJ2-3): KAGVTQTPRYLIKTRGQQVTLSCSPISGHRSVSWYQQTPGQGLQFLFEYFSETQRNKGNFPGRFSGRQFSNSRSEMNVSTLELGDSALYLCASSSVLAGGSTDTQYFGPGTRLTVL.

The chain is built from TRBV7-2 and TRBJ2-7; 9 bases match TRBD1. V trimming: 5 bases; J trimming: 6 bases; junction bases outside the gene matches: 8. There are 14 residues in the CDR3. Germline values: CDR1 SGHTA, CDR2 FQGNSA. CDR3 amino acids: CASSPPWDRAEQYF. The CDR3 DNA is TGTGCCAGCAGCCCCCCCTGGGACAGGGCCGAGCAGTACTTC.

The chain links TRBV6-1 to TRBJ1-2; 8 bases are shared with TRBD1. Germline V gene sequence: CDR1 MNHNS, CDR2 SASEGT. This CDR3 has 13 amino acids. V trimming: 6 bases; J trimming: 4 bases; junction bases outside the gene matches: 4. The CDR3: CASSSGGSYGYTF. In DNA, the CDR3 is TGTGCCAGCAGCTCAGGGGGCTCCTATGGCTACACCTTC.

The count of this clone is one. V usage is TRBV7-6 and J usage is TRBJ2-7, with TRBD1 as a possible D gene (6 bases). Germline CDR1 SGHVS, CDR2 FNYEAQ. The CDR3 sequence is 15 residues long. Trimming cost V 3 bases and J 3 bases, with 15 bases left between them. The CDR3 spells CASSLTTGVRYEQYF. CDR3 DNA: TGTGCCAGCAGCTTGACGACAGGCGTACGCTACGAGCAGTACTTC. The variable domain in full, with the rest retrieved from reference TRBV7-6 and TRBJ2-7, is GAGVSQSPRYKVTKRGQDVALRCDPISGHVSLYWYRQALGQGPEFLTYFNYEAQQDKSGLPNDRFSAERPEGSISTLTIQRTEQRDSAMYRCASSLTTGVRYEQYFGPGTRLTVT.

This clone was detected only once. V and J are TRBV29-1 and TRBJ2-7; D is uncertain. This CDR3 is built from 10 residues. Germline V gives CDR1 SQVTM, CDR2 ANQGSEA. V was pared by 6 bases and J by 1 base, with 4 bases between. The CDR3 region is CSVGSYEQYF. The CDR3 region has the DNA TGCAGCGTGGGTTCCTACGAGCAGTACTTC.

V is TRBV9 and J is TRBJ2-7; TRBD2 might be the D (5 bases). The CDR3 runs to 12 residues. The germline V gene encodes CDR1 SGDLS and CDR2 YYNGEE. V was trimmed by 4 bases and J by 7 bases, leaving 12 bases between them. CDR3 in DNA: TGTGCCAGCAGCCCGGGCGGGCCGGAGCAGTACTTC. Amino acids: CASSPGGPEQYF.

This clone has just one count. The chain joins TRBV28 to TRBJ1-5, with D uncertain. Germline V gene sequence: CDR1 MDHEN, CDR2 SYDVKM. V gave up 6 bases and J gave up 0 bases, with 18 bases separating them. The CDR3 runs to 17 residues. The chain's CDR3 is CASSPLWAGPSNQPQHF. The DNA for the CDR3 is TGTGCCAGCAGCCCTCTTTGGGCGGGCCCTAGCAATCAGCCCCAGCATTTT.

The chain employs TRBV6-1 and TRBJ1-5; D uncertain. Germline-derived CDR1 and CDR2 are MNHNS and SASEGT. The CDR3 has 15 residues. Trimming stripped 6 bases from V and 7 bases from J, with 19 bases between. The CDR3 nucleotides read TGTGCCAGCAGGGCTTTGATCGGGAGAGGACAGCCCCAGCATTTT. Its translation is CASRALIGRGQPQHF.

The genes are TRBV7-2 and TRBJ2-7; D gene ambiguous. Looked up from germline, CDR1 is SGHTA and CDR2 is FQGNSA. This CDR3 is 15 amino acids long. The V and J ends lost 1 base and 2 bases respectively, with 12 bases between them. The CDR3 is CASSLEGLLTYEQYF. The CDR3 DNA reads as TGTGCCAGCAGCTTAGAGGGCCTCCTAACCTACGAGCAGTACTTC.

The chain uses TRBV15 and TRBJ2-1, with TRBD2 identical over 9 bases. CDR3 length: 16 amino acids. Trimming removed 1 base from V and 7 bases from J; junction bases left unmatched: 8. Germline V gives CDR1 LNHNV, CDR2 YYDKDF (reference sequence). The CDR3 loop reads CATSRARGGGVNEQFF. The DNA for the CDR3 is TGTGCCACCAGCAGAGCTCGCGGCGGGGGGGTGAATGAGCAGTTCTTC.

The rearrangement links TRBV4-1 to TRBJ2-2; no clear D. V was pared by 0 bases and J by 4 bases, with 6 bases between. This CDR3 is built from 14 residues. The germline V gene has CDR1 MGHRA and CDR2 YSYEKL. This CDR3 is CASSQESPTGELFF. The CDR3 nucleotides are TGCGCCAGCAGCCAAGAGTCCCCCACCGGGGAGCTGTTTTTT.

Here the CDR3 DNA reads TGTGCCAGCAGCTTGAGGATTAATGAAAAACTGTTTTTT. Encoded protein: CASSLRINEKLFF. V and J are TRBV5-6 and TRBJ1-4; D call uncertain. CDR3 length equals 13 residues. Germline CDR1 is SGHDT and CDR2 is YYEEEE. V was shortened by 1 base and J by 4 bases, with 5 bases between the two germline ends. Full variable domain (rest looked up from reference TRBV5-6 and TRBJ1-4): DAGVTQSPTHLIKTRGQQVTLRCSPKSGHDTVSWYQQALGQGPQFIFQYYEEEERQRGNFPDRFSGHQFPNYSSELNVNALLLGDSALYLCASSLRINEKLFFGSGTQLSVL.

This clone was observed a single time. CDR3 nucleotide sequence: TGTGCCAGCAGTACCACCGGGACTTTCGAGCAGTACTTC. It specifies CASSTTGTFEQYF. This chain links TRBV6-6 with TRBJ2-7, with D possibly TRBD2 on 6 matching bases. The germline gives CDR1 MNHNY, CDR2 SVGAGI (reference sequence). CDR3 size: 13 residues. Deletions cut 5 bases from V and 6 bases from J, with 14 bases between.

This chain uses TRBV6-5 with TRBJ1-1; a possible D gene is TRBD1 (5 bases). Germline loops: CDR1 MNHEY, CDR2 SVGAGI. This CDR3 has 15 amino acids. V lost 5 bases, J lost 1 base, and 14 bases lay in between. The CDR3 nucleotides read TGTGCCAGCAGTCCCATAGTTACAGGGAACACTGAAGCTTTCTTT. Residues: CASSPIVTGNTEAFF.

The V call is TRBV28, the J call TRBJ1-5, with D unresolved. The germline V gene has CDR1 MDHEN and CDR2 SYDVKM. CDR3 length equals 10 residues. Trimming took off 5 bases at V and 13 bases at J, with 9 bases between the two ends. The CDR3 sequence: CASSRRSQHF. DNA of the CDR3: TGTGCCAGCAGTCGCCGGTCACAGCATTTT.

The chain's CDR3 is CASRQTGEQYF. Here the CDR3 DNA reads TGTGCCAGCCGGCAAACAGGCGAGCAGTACTTC. V and J are TRBV6-6 and TRBJ2-7; D is possibly TRBD1 (5 bases). CDR3 size: 11 residues. The V end lost 8 bases, the J end lost 6 bases, and 11 bases lay between the germline ends. Germline lookup yields CDR1 MNHNY and CDR2 SVGAGI (reference sequence).

CDR3: CASLQKAGKVTQYF. The CDR3 DNA is TGTGCCAGCCTACAAAAAGCAGGAAAGGTGACCCAGTACTTC. The chain has TRBV7-2 and TRBJ2-5; unclear D gene. Germline assignment: CDR1 SGHTA and CDR2 FQGNSA. The CDR3 length is 14 residues. The germline V and J ends were trimmed by 8 bases and 7 bases, with 20 bases remaining between them.

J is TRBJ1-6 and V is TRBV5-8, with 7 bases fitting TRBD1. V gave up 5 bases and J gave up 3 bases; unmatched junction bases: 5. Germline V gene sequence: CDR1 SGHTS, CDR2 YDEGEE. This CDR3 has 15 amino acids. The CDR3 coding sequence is TGTGCCAGCAGTACAGGGGCCCTCTATAATTCACCCCTCCACTTT. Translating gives CASSTGALYNSPLHF.

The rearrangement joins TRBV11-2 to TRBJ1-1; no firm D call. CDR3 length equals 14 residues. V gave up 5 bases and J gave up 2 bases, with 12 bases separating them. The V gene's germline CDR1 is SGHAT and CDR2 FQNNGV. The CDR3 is CASSRGLRNTEAFF. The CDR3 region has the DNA TGTGCCAGCAGCCGCGGACTGCGCAACACTGAAGCTTTCTTT.